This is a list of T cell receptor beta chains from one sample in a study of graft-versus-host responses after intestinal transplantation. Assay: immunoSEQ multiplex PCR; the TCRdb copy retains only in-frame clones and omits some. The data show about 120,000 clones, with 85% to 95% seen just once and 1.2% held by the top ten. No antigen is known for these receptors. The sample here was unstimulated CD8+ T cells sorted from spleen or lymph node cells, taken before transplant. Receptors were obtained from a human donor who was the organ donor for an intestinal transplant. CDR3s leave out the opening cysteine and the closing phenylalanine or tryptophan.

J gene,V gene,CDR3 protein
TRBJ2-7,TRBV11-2,ASSLEGSSYEQY
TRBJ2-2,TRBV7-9,ASSPTGELF
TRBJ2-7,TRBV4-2,ASSQGTRGDEQY
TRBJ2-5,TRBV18,ASSPHIREPQY
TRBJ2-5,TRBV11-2,ASSPLPDPETQY
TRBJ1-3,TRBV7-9,ASSLVSGGGNTIY
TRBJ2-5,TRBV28,ASSYDEQETQY
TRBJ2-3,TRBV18,ASSVLAGGPSDTQY
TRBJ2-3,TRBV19,ASSFRWGGRGDTQY
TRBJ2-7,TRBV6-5,ASRAGTSGSYEQY
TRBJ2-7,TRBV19,ASSADRTGVDEQY
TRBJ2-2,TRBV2,ASRVSGRAGELF
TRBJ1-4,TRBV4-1,ASSQDGVGGKLF
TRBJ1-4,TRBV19,ASMSTDNEKLF
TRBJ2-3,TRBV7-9,ASSLRLDLPRDTQY
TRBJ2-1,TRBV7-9,ASSLETSGVYNEQF
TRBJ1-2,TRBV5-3,ARSGWTGPYGYT
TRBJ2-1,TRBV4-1,ASSQERGSEQF
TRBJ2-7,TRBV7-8,ASSSREYEQY
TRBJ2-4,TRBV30,AWGDRDALAKNIQY
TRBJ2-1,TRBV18,ASSPPEGETYNEQF
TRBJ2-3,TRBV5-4,ATLGGPSTDTQY
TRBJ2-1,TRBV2,ATLRTSGRHAYNEQF
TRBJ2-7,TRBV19,ATRDRNLQNEQY
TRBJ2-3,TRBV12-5,ASGLGLAGVDEDTQY
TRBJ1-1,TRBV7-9,ASSLAGGRD
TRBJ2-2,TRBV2,ASAWVAGDTGELF
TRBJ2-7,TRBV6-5,ASSSDSDEQY
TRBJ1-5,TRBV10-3,AISETGGQPQH
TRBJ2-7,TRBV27,ASSPSGQDYEQY
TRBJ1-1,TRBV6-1,ASSEGQGEAF
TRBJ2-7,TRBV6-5,ASALFPGYEQY
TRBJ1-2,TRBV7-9,ASSLSTGRESGGYT
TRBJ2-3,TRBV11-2,ASSSGVTQY
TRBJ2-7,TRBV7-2,ASSLVGSAYEQY
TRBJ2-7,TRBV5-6,ASSLATPSVSYEQY
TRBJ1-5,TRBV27,ASSSIGGNQPQH
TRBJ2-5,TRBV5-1,ASSLGTGVPETQY
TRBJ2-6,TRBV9,ASSVDYRSSGANVLT
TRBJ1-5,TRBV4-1,ASSPGDNGYQPQH
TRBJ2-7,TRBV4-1,ASSPYPDSSSYEQY
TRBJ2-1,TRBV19,ASGWKVSYNEQF
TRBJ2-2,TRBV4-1,ASSQDLIAGGLNTGELF
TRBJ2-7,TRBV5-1,ASSLTPSSGPPHYEQY
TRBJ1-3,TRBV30,AWSVHSGNTIY
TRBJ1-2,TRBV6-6,ASSYATGGDYGYT
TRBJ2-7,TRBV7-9,ASSLNLGNEQY
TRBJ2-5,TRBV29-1,SVESGGGLQETQY
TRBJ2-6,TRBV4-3,ASSQHDRNSGANVLT
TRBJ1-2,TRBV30,AWSGAVEGYT
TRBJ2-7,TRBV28,ASAGTGLSEQY
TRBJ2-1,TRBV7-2,ASSLAGSGEQF
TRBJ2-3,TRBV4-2,ASSQDLASPQY
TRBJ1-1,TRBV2,ASSETGSNTEAF
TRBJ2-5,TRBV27,ASSLSRDTGQY
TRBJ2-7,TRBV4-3,ASSQARTNSYEQY